The sequence of this T cell receptor beta chain was determined in a study of T cells in Graves' hyperthyroidism and ophthalmopathy (dated by TCRdb to between 2018 and 2020). For the study in its entirety: Peripheral blood was sampled at the time of initial diagnosis, prior to any treatment. For training and testing, the roughly 93 patients in the discovery cohort were randomly divided in a 7:3 ratio. In about 6 Graves' hyperthyroidism patients, the study also compared T-cell repertoires from thyroid tissue with T-cell repertoires from blood. Following sampling, methimazole starting at 30 mg daily was given to hyperthyroidism patients, and high-dose intravenous methylprednisolone was given to ophthalmopathy patients. According to the paper, TCR Vbeta CDR3 sequencing was carried out on 135 peripheral blood samples, which came from 40 to 45 ophthalmopathy, roughly 75 hyperthyroidism and about 17 progressor patients. Prospective prediction of ophthalmopathy was tested in an independent validation cohort of some 19 hyperthyroidism patients and around 16 patients who later progressed to ophthalmopathy. To identify distinguishing TCR V-J signatures, a discovery cohort of 100 patients was used, comprising 43 with Graves' ophthalmopathy and some 60 with stable Graves' hyperthyroidism.

Broader findings and caveats from the paper: Most expanded thyroid clonotypes (frequency above 0.001) were also detected in blood, suggesting blood repertoires may reflect thyroid immune responses. In cross-validation, a model built on a 13 V-J signature told ophthalmopathy apart from stable hyperthyroidism with roughly 87% sensitivity and around 84% specificity, and in testing the same model reached 80%/75%. No statistical method was used to fix the sample size in advance, and group allocation was not hidden from the investigators. During validation, the model predicted progression to ophthalmopathy a median of approximately six months ahead of onset, with around 65% sensitivity and less than 85% specificity.

The TCR beta CDR3 regions were amplified from RNA transcripts. The first round of RT-PCR for the TCR CDR3 was performed with the HTBI primer set and the Qiagen OneStep RT-PCR kit. The libraries were constructed in a second round of multiplex PCR and then size-selected and purified. Libraries were sequenced paired-end with 100 bp reads on an Illumina HiSeq2000. Per the source publication's procedure: SOAPnuke was used to process the raw data, removing reads that contained adapters or uncalled bases, had a mean Phred below 15, or lacked an exact match to the constant primer or identifier. COPE v1.2.5 was used to merge high-quality paired reads, and clonotypes were defined as unique nucleotide sequences. MiTCR v1.1 was used to align the clonotypes against IMGT TRBV, TRBD and TRBJ reference segments. Only V-J combinations with frequency above 0.0001, covering 98% to 99.2% of repertoires, were analysed. A TCS score was defined as the ratio between F50 (clonal expansion) and ExV (chaos), using BLOSUM62-based TCRdist between CDR3 peptides within each V-J. Welch's t-statistics and random forest reduced around 550 V-J features to some 14, which were used in a naive Bayes classifier (R e1071). TCRdb reworked the public reads: Q25 trimming with fastp, MiXCR clone assembly, productive beta chains retained. When rows share a CDR3 protein, they turn into one entry using the most common DNA and genes. The V and J calls shown here were made by TCRdb, not taken from the authors' results. In this sample the table shows roughly 350,000 distinct CDR3 sequences, roughly 13% of which occur a single time. The ten largest clones take up about a third of the sample.

V lost 5 bases and J lost 2 bases, and the count of bases not matched to a germline gene is 12. Its CDR3 holds 17 amino acids, cysteine through phenylalanine. Of all the DNA, just the CDR3 is kept, 51 bases in frame from base 1. The germline V gene (reference sequence) gives CDR1 as LNHDA and CDR2 as SQIVND. Ophthalmopathy patients had moderately to severely active disease, with a Clinical Activity Score of 3 or more, a NOSPECS grade of 4 or more, and a disease duration of less than 3 months. Exclusion was applied to patients with uncontrolled infections, other autoimmune diseases, pregnancy or lactation. Diagnoses were based on clinical symptoms, serum thyroxine and TRAb, thyroid ultrasound and orbital computed tomography. Ficoll-Paque density gradient centrifugation was used to isolate PBMCs from 8 to 10 ml of fresh peripheral blood. Trizol reagent was used to extract total RNA, and RNA quality was then checked on an Agilent 2100 Bioanalyzer.

This clonotype was seen more than once but under ten times. What this receptor recognizes is not known. No clone much larger than this one lies a single base away; base qualities are absent. Sequenced: blood. The origin of this receptor is a woman aged 40 to 49 with Graves' ophthalmopathy. The chain uses TRBV19 and TRBJ2-3; 8 middle bases align to TRBD2. The CDR3 sequence is CASSSVLAAGFTDTQYF. The DNA reads as follows: TGTGCCAGTAGTTCCGTACTAGCGGCAGGATTCACAGATACGCAGTATTTT.